This TCR beta chain was recovered during a study of CD8+ T cells in alopecia areata. The sorting of PBMCs gave CD4+ and CD8+ T cells. Germline V CDR1 and CDR2: SNHLY, FYNNEI. The CDR3 sequence is 13 residues long. Losses at the gene ends were 10 bases for V and 5 bases for J; bases not matched to a gene: 9. RNA extraction and reverse transcription yielded cDNA as sequencing template. The repertoire was sequenced with immunoSEQ multiplex PCR; TCRdb's copy has only in-frame clones and lacks some. The table shows about 69,000 clones, with approximately 61% occurring only once. This clone showed up just a few times.

The sequence was obtained from a human donor with alopecia areata. The J gene is TRBJ2-7, the V gene TRBV2; 9 nucleotides agree with TRBD1. This specimen consisted of CD8+ T cells sorted from blood, obtained at week 0. This CDR3 reads CATLDRGGDEQYF. For the CDR3, the DNA is TGTGCCACCCTGGACAGGGGTGGCGACGAGCAGTACTTC.